The clone carrying this TCR beta chain showed up just once. Selected positively for CCR7 and CD45RO-negative, naive CD8 cells excluded terminally differentiated effector memory CD45RA+ cells. The data were obtained in a study of shared clonotypes between healthy human individuals. The CDR3 loop spans 16 amino acids. Per the germline V gene, CDR1 is LNHDA and CDR2 is SQIVND (reference sequence). J gave up 2 bases and V 4 bases, and 6 bases lay outside the gene matches. Measured with immunoSEQ multiplex PCR; TCRdb has only the in-frame clones, and not every one. The sample contains under 2,000,000 clones, approximately 94% of which appear only once.

This chain connects TRBV19 to TRBJ1-3; TRBD1 matches at 9 bases. The sequence was obtained from a man aged 18 to 29 in good health. The material sequenced was naive CD8+ T cells sorted from blood. This CDR3 is CASSSNRGPPGNTIYF. The CDR3 DNA sequence: TGTGCCAGTAGTAGCAACAGGGGGCCGCCTGGAAACACCATATATTTT.